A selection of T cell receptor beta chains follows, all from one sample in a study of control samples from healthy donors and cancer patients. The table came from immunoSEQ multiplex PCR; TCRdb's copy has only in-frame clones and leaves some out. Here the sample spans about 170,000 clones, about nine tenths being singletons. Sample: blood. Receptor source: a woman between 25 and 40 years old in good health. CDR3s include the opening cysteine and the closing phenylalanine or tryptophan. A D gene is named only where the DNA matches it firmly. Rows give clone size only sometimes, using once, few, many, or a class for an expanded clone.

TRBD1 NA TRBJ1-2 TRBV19 CASSPQGGWNYGYTF TGTGCCAGTAGTCCCCAAGGGGGCTGGAACTATGGCTACACCTTC
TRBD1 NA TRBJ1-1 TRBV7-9 CASSRGQGTTEAFF TGTGCCAGCAGCCGCGGACAGGGGACCACTGAAGCTTTCTTT
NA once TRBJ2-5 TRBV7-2 CASSLLGGRETQYF TGTGCCAGCAGCTTATTGGGGGGGCGGGAGACCCAGTACTTC
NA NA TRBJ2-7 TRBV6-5 CASSKDVYEQYF TGTGCCAGCAGTAAGGACGTCTACGAGCAGTACTTC
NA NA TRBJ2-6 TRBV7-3 CASSLTGSGANVLTF TGTGCCAGCAGCTTAACGGGGTCAGGGGCCAACGTCCTGACTTTC
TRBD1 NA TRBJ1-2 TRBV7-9 CASSEQGRGYGYTF TGTGCCAGCAGCGAACAGGGGAGGGGCTATGGCTACACCTTC
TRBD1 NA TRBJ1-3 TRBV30 CAWSDKDQGAGNTIYF TGTGCCTGGAGTGATAAGGACCAGGGGGCCGGAAACACCATATATTTT
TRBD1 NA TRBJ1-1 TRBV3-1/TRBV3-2 CASSLRGAVNTEAFF TGTGCCAGCAGCCTCAGGGGGGCAGTGAACACTGAAGCTTTCTTT
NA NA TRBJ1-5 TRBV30 CAWSRQGGNQPQHF TGTGCCTGGAGTAGGCAGGGCGGCAATCAGCCCCAGCATTTT
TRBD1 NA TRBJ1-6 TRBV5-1 CASSWDSNSPLHF TGCGCCAGCAGCTGGGACAGTAATTCACCCCTCCACTTT
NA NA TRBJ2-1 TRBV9 CASSVGQGTYNEQFF TGTGCCAGCAGCGTAGGGCAGGGGACCTACAATGAGCAGTTCTTC
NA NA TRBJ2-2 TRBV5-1 CASSIGWTGELFF TGCGCCAGCAGCATAGGGTGGACCGGGGAGCTGTTTTTT
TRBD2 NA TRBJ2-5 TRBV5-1 CASSLVGGYQETQYF TGCGCCAGCAGCTTGGTGGGGGGGTACCAAGAGACCCAGTACTTC
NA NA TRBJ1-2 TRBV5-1 CASSLQGDYGYTF TGCGCCAGCAGCTTGCAGGGCGACTATGGCTACACCTTC
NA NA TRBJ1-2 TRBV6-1 CASSEATTGPYGYTF TGTGCCAGCAGTGAAGCAACTACAGGGCCCTATGGCTACACCTTC
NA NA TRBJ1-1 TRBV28 CASSLWQTNTEAFF TGTGCCAGCAGTTTATGGCAGACGAACACTGAAGCTTTCTTT
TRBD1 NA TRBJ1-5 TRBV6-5 CASSLTGSQPQHF TGTGCCAGCAGTTTGACAGGGTCTCAGCCCCAGCATTTT
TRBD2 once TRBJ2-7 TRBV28 CASSLGAGFYEQYF TGTGCCAGCAGTTTGGGAGCGGGATTCTACGAGCAGTACTTC
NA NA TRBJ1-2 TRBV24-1 CATRAAGAGEGYTF TGTGCCACCAGAGCAGCCGGGGCAGGGGAAGGCTACACCTTC
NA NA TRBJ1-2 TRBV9 CASSAHALYGYTF TGTGCCAGCAGCGCCCACGCCCTTTATGGCTACACCTTC
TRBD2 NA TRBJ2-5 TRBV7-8 CASSLRLAGGKETQYF TGTGCCAGCAGCCTTCGACTAGCGGGAGGGAAGGAGACCCAGTACTTC
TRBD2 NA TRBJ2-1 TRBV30 CAWSSTGTSANEQFF TGTGCCTGGAGCTCCACCGGGACTAGCGCCAATGAGCAGTTCTTC
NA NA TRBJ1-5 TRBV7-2 CASSQDGGGGQPQHF TGTGCCAGCAGCCAGGACGGGGGCGGAGGACAGCCCCAGCATTTT
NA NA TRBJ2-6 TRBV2 CASSASSGANVLTF TGTGCCAGCAGTGCTTCCTCTGGGGCCAACGTCCTGACTTTC
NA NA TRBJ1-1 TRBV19 CASSRTSMNTEAFF TGTGCCAGTAGTAGAACAAGTATGAACACTGAAGCTTTCTTT
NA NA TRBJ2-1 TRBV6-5 CASSGSPYNEQFF TGTGCCAGCAGCGGGAGTCCCTACAATGAGCAGTTCTTC
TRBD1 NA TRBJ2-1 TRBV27 CASSRDRGHYNEQFF TGTGCCAGCAGCCGTGACAGGGGGCACTACAATGAGCAGTTCTTC
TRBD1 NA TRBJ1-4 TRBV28 CASRTGPPTNEKLFF TGTGCCAGCAGGACAGGGCCACCAACTAATGAAAAACTGTTTTTT
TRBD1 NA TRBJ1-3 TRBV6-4 CASSDSTGQGSGNTIYF TGTGCCAGCAGTGACTCGACGGGACAGGGTTCTGGAAACACCATATATTTT
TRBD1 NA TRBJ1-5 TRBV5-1 CASSLGQGDNQPQHF TGCGCCAGCAGCTTGGGACAGGGCGACAATCAGCCCCAGCATTTT
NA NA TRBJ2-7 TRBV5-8 CASSLARTSYEQYF TGTGCCAGCAGCTTGGCCCGGACATCCTACGAGCAGTACTTC
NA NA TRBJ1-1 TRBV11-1 CASSFGTNTEAFF TGTGCCAGCAGCTTCGGGACGAACACTGAAGCTTTCTTT
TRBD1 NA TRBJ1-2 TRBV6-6 CASSRTRTGLNYGYTF TGTGCCAGCAGTCGTACCCGGACAGGCCTTAACTATGGCTACACCTTC
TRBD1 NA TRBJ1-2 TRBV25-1 CASSGDRGRNYGYTF TGTGCCAGCAGTGGTGACAGGGGTCGGAACTATGGCTACACCTTC
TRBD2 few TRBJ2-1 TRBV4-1 CASSQGLGAGGSEQFF TGCGCCAGCAGCCAAGGTTTAGGAGCGGGAGGGAGTGAGCAGTTCTTC
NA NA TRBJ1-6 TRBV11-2 CASSLNNSPLHF TGTGCCAGCAGCTTAAATAATTCACCCCTCCACTTT
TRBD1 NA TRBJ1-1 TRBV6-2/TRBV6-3 CASSASTGVTEAFF TGTGCCAGCAGTGCCTCCACAGGGGTAACTGAAGCTTTCTTT
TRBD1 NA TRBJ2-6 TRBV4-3 CASSPDRGSGANVLTF TGCGCCAGCAGCCCGGACAGGGGGTCGGGGGCCAACGTCCTGACTTTC
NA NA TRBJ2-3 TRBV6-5 CASSLPSDTQYF TGTGCCAGCAGCCTACCATCAGATACGCAGTATTTT
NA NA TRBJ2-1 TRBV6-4 CASSLGGSYNEQFF TGTGCCAGCAGCCTAGGGGGGAGCTACAATGAGCAGTTCTTC
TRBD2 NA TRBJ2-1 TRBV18 CASSPRTSGSYEQFF TGTGCCAGCTCACCACGTACTAGCGGGAGCTATGAGCAGTTCTTC
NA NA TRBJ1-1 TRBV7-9 CASSLSRWGSSDTEAFF TGTGCCAGCAGCTTATCAAGGTGGGGGTCGTCCGACACTGAAGCTTTCTTT
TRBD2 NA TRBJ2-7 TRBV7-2 CASSLGLAGPYEQYF TGTGCCAGCAGCTTAGGGCTAGCGGGGCCCTACGAGCAGTACTTC
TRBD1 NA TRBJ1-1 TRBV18 CASSPLGQGGTEAFF TGTGCCAGCTCGCCTCTTGGACAGGGGGGCACTGAAGCTTTCTTT
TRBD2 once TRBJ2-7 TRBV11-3 CASSLGLAGSYEQYF TGTGCCAGCAGCTTAGGCCTAGCGGGCTCCTACGAGCAGTACTTC
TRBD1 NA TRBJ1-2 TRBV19 CASRDRPLYGYTF TGTGCCAGTAGGGACAGGCCCCTCTATGGCTACACCTTC